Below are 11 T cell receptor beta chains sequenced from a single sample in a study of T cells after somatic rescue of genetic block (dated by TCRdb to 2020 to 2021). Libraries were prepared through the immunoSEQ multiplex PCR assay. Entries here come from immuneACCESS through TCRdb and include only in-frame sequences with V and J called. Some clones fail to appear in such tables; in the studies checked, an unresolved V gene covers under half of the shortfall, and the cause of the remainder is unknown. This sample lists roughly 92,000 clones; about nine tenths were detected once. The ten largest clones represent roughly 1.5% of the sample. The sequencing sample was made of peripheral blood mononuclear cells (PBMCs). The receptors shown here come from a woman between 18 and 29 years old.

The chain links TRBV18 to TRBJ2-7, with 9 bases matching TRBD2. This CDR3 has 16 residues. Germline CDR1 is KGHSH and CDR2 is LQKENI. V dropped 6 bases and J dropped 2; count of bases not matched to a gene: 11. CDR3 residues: CASSPTTSGGTYEQYF. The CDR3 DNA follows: TGTGCCAGCTCCCCCACGACTAGCGGAGGAACCTACGAGCAGTACTTC. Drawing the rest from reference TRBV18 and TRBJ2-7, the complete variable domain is NAGVMQNPRHLVRRRGQEARLRCSPMKGHSHVYWYRQLPEEGLKFMVYLQKENIIDESGMPKERFSAEFPKEGPSILRIQQVVRGDSAAYFCASSPTTSGGTYEQYFGPGTRLTVT.

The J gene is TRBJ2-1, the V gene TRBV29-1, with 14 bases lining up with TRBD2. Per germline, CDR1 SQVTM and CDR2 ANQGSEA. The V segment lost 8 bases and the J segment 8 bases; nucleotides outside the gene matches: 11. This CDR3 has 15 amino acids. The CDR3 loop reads CSPDPGLAGADEQFF. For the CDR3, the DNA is TGCAGCCCGGACCCGGGACTAGCGGGAGCCGATGAGCAGTTCTTC.

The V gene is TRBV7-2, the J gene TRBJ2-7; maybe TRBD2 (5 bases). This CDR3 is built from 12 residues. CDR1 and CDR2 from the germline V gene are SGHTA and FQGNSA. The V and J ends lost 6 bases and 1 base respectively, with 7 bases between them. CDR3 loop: CASRRDSYEQYF. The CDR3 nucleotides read TGTGCCAGCAGGAGGGATTCCTACGAGCAGTACTTC.

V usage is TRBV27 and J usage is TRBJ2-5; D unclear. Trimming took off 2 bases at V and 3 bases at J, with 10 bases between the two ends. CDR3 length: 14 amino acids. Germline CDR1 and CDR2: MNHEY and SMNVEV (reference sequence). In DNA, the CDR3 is TGTGCCAGCAGTTTAGGGTACGCAGAAGAGACCCAGTACTTC. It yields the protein CASSLGYAEETQYF.

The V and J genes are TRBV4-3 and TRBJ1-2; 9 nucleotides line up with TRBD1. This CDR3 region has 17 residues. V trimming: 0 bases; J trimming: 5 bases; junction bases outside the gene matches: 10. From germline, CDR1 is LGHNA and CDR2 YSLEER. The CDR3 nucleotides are TGCGCCAGCAGCCAAGATGTTGGGGACAGGGACCTATATGGCTACACCTTC. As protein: CASSQDVGDRDLYGYTF.

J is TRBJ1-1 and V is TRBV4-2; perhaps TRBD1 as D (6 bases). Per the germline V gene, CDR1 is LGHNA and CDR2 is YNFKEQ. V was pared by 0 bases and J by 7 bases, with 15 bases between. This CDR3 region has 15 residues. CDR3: CASSQEMDSSDEAFF. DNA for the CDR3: TGTGCCAGCAGCCAAGAGATGGACAGCTCAGATGAAGCTTTCTTT.

DNA for the CDR3: TGCGCCAGCAGCCAAGGGGTGGGAGGGGGGAATGAGCAGTTCTTC. Translating gives CASSQGVGGGNEQFF. The genes are TRBV4-3 and TRBJ2-1; D is possibly TRBD2 (7 bases). Trimming took 1 base from V and 7 from J, leaving 14 bases between them. The CDR3 is made up of 15 amino acids. Germline CDR1 LGHNA, CDR2 YSLEER.

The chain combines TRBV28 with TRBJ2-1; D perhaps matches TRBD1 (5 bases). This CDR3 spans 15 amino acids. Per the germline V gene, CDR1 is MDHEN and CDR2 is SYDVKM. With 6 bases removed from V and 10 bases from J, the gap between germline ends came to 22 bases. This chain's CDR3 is CASRTAGANRAEQFF. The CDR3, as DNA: TGTGCCAGCAGGACGGCTGGGGCAAACCGGGCGGAGCAGTTCTTC.

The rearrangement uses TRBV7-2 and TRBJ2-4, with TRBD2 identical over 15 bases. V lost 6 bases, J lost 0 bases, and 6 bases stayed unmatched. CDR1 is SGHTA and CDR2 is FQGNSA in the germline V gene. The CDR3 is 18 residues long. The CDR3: CASRAGTSGGLAKNIQYF. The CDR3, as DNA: TGTGCCAGCAGGGCCGGGACTAGCGGGGGGCTAGCCAAAAACATTCAGTACTTC.

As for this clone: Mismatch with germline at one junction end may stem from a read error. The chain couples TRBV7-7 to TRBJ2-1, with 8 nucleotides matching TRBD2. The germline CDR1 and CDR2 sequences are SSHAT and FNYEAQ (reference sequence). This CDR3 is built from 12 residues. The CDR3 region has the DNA TGTGCTAGCAGCCGCAGCGGGGGTGAGCAGTTCTTC. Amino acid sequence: CASSRSGGEQFF.

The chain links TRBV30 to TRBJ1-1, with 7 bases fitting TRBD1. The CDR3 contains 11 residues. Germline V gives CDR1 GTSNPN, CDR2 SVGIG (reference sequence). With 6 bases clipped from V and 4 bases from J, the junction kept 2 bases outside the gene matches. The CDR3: CACRGGTEAFF. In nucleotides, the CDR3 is TGTGCCTGCAGGGGGGGCACTGAAGCTTTCTTT.